A selection of T cell receptor beta chains follows, all from one sample in a study of blood T cell repertoires in COVID-19. The table came from immunoSEQ multiplex PCR; TCRdb's copy has only in-frame clones and leaves some out. The table shows roughly 310,000 clones, with about 88% occurring only once. The material sequenced was PBMCs or T cells enriched from blood (not recorded which). Receptors were obtained from a middle-aged woman who had recovered from COVID-19. Each CDR3 is given with its conserved first and last residue. D genes are given only for firm matches. Clone sizes are given selectively: once, few, many, or a class where the clone is expanded.

cdr3_aa,cdr3_nt,j_call,d_call,v_call,clone_size
CASSEGASGIADTQYF,TGTGCCAGCAGTGAAGGGGCTAGCGGGATAGCAGATACGCAGTATTTT,TRBJ2-3,TRBD2,TRBV6-1,-
CASSASGTGNLYNEQFF,TGTGCCAGTAGTGCCTCCGGGACAGGGAACCTCTACAATGAGCAGTTCTTC,TRBJ2-1,TRBD1,TRBV19,-
CASSIAGGTYEQYF,TGTGCCAGCTCAATAGCGGGGGGGACCTACGAGCAGTACTTC,TRBJ2-7,TRBD2,TRBV5-4,-
CASSPTGQSGDTQYF,TGTGCCAGCAGCCCAACGGGACAGTCTGGGGATACGCAGTATTTT,TRBJ2-3,TRBD1,TRBV7-3,-
CASSQGHNEKLFF,TGTGCCAGCAGCCAGGGACACAATGAAAAACTGTTTTTT,TRBJ1-4,-,TRBV9,-
CASSVLGGRLDQETQYF,TGTGCCAGCAGCGTACTGGGGGGGCGGCTAGACCAAGAGACCCAGTACTTC,TRBJ2-5,-,TRBV7-9,once
CASSVEQGAYQETQYF,TGTGCCAGCAGCGTAGAGCAGGGGGCCTACCAAGAGACCCAGTACTTC,TRBJ2-5,TRBD1,TRBV9,-
CASSQVTGADEKLFF,TGTGCCAGCAGCCAAGTGACAGGGGCGGATGAAAAACTGTTTTTT,TRBJ1-4,TRBD1,TRBV3-1/TRBV3-2,-
CASSLARGWNSNQPQHF,TGTGCCAGCAGCTTAGCAAGGGGCTGGAATAGCAATCAGCCCCAGCATTTT,TRBJ1-5,-,TRBV7-2,-
CASSPHLQGGGSYGYTF,TGTGCCAGCAGCCCCCACTTACAGGGGGGCGGATCCTATGGCTACACCTTC,TRBJ1-2,TRBD1,TRBV9,-
CASRLQGLYEQYF,TGTGCCAGCAGATTACAGGGATTGTACGAGCAGTACTTC,TRBJ2-7,-,TRBV7-2,few
CASSLQVMGLTGANVLTF,TGTGCCAGCTCACTTCAGGTAATGGGCTTGACAGGGGCCAACGTCCTGACTTTC,TRBJ2-6,-,TRBV18,-
CSASQGANNEKLFF,TGCAGTGCTAGTCAGGGGGCGAATAATGAAAAACTGTTTTTT,TRBJ1-4,TRBD1,TRBV20-1,-
CASGLAGWGTDTQYF,TGTGCTAGTGGTCTAGCGGGCTGGGGGACAGATACGCAGTATTTT,TRBJ2-3,TRBD2,TRBV12-5,-
CASSSTGTGDVLTF,TGTGCCAGCAGCTCCACGGGGACAGGTGACGTCCTGACTTTC,TRBJ2-6,TRBD1,TRBV7-3,-
CASSPRDRGGEQYF,TGTGCCAGCAGTCCCCGGGACAGGGGTGGCGAGCAGTACTTC,TRBJ2-7,TRBD1,TRBV27,-
CASSLWGGRDNEQFF,TGTGCCAGCAGCTTATGGGGCGGACGGGACAATGAGCAGTTCTTC,TRBJ2-1,-,TRBV7-9,-
CASSLTSHPEQFF,TGTGCCAGCAGCCTAACTAGTCACCCTGAGCAGTTCTTC,TRBJ2-1,-,TRBV9,-
CAIRTGLAGVYNEQFF,TGTGCCATCAGAACGGGACTAGCGGGAGTCTACAATGAGCAGTTCTTC,TRBJ2-1,TRBD2,TRBV10-3,-
CASSYGSGYTEAFF,TGTGCCAGCAGCTATGGATCCGGGTACACTGAAGCTTTCTTT,TRBJ1-1,-,TRBV6-5,-
CASSFGPTGGYEQYF,TGTGCCAGCAGCTTTGGACCAACAGGGGGCTACGAGCAGTACTTC,TRBJ2-7,TRBD1,TRBV7-6,-
CASRGLPQETQYF,TGTGCCAGCAGGGGACTACCCCAAGAGACCCAGTACTTC,TRBJ2-5,TRBD2,TRBV6-4,-
CASVFGSAGYGYTF,TGTGCCAGTGTCTTTGGGTCGGCGGGCTATGGCTACACCTTC,TRBJ1-2,-,TRBV19,-
CASTHQGNYYGYTF,TGTGCCAGCACCCATCAGGGGAACTACTATGGCTACACCTTC,TRBJ1-2,-,TRBV28,-
CASTLQGAGELFF,TGTGCCAGTACTTTACAGGGGGCCGGGGAGCTGTTTTTT,TRBJ2-2,TRBD1,TRBV19,-
CASSVGGVRDEQFF,TGTGCCAGCAGCGTAGGGGGAGTTAGGGATGAGCAGTTCTTC,TRBJ2-1,-,TRBV9,-
CATSSFPGTGTIYGYTF,TGTGCCACCAGCAGTTTTCCGGGGACAGGCACCATCTATGGCTACACCTTC,TRBJ1-2,TRBD1,TRBV15,-
CASSPAGQGGQPQHF,TGTGCCAGCAGCCCCGCGGGACAGGGTGGTCAGCCCCAGCATTTT,TRBJ1-5,-,TRBV21-1,once
CASSSPGEAVYYEQYF,TGTGCCAGCAGTTCCCCGGGGGAAGCGGTGTACTACGAGCAGTACTTC,TRBJ2-7,-,TRBV28,-
CSVEEARVNTEAFF,TGCAGCGTTGAAGAGGCCAGGGTGAACACTGAAGCTTTCTTT,TRBJ1-1,-,TRBV29-1,few
CASSPLGSSNQPQHF,TGTGCCAGCAGTCCCCTCGGGTCCAGCAATCAGCCCCAGCATTTT,TRBJ1-5,-,TRBV7-8,-
CASSQYSVGTDTQYF,TGTGCCAGCAGTCAATATAGCGTCGGCACAGATACGCAGTATTTT,TRBJ2-3,-,TRBV2,-
CASSPWTPVYGELFF,TGCGCCAGCAGCCCCTGGACTCCAGTTTACGGGGAGCTGTTTTTT,TRBJ2-2,-,TRBV5-1,once
CASSQGRQAYNSPLHF,TGCGCCAGCAGCCAAGGCCGCCAGGCCTATAATTCACCCCTCCACTTT,TRBJ1-6,-,TRBV4-3,-
CASSFSASSYNEQFF,TGTGCCAGCAGCTTTAGTGCAAGCTCCTACAATGAGCAGTTCTTC,TRBJ2-1,-,TRBV11-2,-
CASSSIGAAGGRWTDTQYF,TGTGCCAGCAGCTCTATAGGGGCGGCAGGGGGCAGGTGGACAGATACGCAGTATTTT,TRBJ2-3,TRBD1,TRBV7-2,-